Sequencing of this T cell receptor (beta chain) was carried out in a study of cytotoxic CD8 clonotypes in ibrutinib-treated CLL. The overall study: Responses: around 24 partial, 2 complete; after median approximately 70 months, about 15 stayed remitted, approximately twelve progressed. General study points: Baseline values of clonality outstripped age-matched healthy donors and followed circulating CD8+ T-cell counts. Private clonotypes, not public ones, expanded at ibrutinib response.

Sequenced by immunoSEQ multiplex PCR; TCRdb stores in-frame clones only, minus some. The table lists over 8,500 clones, over 60% of them singletons. The table lists this clone with a count of one. Its specificity is unknown. Germline CDR1 MDHEN, CDR2 SYDVKM. Deletions cut 3 bases from V and 8 bases from J, with 13 bases between. The CDR3 has 14 amino acids. The V gene is TRBV28, the J gene TRBJ1-4; D possibly corresponds to TRBD1 (5 bases). Sequenced here: PBMCs, sampled at disease progression, from a patient treated with ibrutinib. The TCR originated in a human donor with chronic lymphocytic leukemia. This chain's CDR3 is CASSFTTVGEKLFF. As DNA, the CDR3 is TGTGCCAGCAGTTTCACGACAGTCGGCGAAAAACTGTTTTTT.